This T cell receptor beta chain stems from a study of control samples from healthy donors and cancer patients. Measured with immunoSEQ multiplex PCR; TCRdb has only the in-frame clones, and not every one. The sample carries 110,000 or so clones, around nine tenths recorded once. The germline V gene encodes CDR1 MDHEN and CDR2 SYDVKM. V lost 3 bases to trimming and J lost 4 bases; unmatched junction nucleotides: 16. This CDR3 has 18 residues. The sequencing input was blood. The sequence derives from a man under 40 in good health. The chain recombines TRBV28 with TRBJ1-2; 8 bases map to TRBD1. CDR3 region: CASSFWHSRGPEGYGYTF. The CDR3 region has the DNA TGTGCCAGCAGTTTTTGGCACTCCAGGGGGCCGGAGGGCTATGGCTACACCTTC.